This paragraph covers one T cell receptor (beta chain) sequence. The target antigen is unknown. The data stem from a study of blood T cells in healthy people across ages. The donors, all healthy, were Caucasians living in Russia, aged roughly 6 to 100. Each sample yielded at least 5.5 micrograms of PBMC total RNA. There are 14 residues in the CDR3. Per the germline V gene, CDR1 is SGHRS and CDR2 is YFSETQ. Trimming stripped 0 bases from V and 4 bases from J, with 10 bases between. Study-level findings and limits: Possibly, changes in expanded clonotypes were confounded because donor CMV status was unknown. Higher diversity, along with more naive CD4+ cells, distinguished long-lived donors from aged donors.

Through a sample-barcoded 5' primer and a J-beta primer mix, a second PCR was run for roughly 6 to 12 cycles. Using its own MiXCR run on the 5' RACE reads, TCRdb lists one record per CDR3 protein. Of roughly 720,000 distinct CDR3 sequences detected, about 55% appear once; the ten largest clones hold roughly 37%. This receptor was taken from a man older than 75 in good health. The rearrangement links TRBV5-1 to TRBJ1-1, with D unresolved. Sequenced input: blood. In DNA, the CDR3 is TGCGCCAGCAGCTTGGGCCCCAGAGGCACTGAAGCTTTCTTT. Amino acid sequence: CASSLGPRGTEAFF.